This T cell receptor (beta chain) appears in the sequencing data of a study of blood T cell repertoires in COVID-19. Turning to the study itself: Sample material is recorded as cDNA or gDNA derived from T cells, B-cell-depleted T cells, or PBMCs.

In the study's own analysis: Amplification with reference gene primers provided the estimates of nucleated cell counts. Here immunoSEQ multiplex PCR was the method, and the copy in TCRdb shows in-frame clones only, minus some. The V and J calls and clone size are taken from that table; D and trimming were inferred from the DNA. Among about 58,000 clones, more than 85% were seen once, and the ten largest hold around 7.4%. Per the germline V gene, CDR1 is DFQATT and CDR2 is SNEGSKA (reference sequence). Trimming removed 3 bases at V and 6 bases at J, with 9 bases between. This CDR3 is 12 amino acids long.

Sequences were obtained from peripheral blood. This chain connects TRBV20-1 to TRBJ2-1; D gene unclear. This sequence was found in a human donor with active COVID-19. The donor label of this sample is uncertain. For the CDR3, the DNA is TGCAGTGCTAGTGATGGGCCCAATGAGCAGTTCTTC. This translates into CSASDGPNEQFF.